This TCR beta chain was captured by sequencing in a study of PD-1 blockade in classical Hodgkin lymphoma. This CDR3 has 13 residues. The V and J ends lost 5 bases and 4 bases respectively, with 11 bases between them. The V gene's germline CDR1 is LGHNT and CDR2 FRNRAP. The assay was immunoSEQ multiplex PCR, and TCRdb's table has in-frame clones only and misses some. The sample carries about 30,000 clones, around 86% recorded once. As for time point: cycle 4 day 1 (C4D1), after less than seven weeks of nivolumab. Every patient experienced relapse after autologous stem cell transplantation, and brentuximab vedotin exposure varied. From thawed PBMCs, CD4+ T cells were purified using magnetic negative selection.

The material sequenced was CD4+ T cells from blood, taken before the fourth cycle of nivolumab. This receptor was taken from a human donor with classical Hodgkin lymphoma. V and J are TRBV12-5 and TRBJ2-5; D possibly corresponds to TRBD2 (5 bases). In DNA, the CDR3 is TGTGCTAGTGGTCTCGGACTGGGAGAGACCCAGTACTTC. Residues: CASGLGLGETQYF.